This record looks at one TCR beta chain sequence and its context. These data are taken from a study of control samples from healthy donors and cancer patients. Clones were read by immunoSEQ multiplex PCR, and TCRdb kept only the in-frame ones, dropping some. This table holds 260,000 or so clones, roughly 87% found once. This clonotype was sampled from a woman aged 55 to 70 with lung cancer. The specimen was PBMCs.

The CDR3 DNA is TGCAGCGCCGAAGGGGGCGCTCCTACCGGGGAGCTGTTTTTT. It specifies CSAEGGAPTGELFF. The rearrangement joins TRBV29-1 to TRBJ2-2; 7 positions match TRBD1. The germline gives CDR1 SQVTM, CDR2 ANQGSEA. This CDR3 is 14 amino acids long. With V trimmed by 7 bases and J by 5 bases, 10 bases remained unmatched.